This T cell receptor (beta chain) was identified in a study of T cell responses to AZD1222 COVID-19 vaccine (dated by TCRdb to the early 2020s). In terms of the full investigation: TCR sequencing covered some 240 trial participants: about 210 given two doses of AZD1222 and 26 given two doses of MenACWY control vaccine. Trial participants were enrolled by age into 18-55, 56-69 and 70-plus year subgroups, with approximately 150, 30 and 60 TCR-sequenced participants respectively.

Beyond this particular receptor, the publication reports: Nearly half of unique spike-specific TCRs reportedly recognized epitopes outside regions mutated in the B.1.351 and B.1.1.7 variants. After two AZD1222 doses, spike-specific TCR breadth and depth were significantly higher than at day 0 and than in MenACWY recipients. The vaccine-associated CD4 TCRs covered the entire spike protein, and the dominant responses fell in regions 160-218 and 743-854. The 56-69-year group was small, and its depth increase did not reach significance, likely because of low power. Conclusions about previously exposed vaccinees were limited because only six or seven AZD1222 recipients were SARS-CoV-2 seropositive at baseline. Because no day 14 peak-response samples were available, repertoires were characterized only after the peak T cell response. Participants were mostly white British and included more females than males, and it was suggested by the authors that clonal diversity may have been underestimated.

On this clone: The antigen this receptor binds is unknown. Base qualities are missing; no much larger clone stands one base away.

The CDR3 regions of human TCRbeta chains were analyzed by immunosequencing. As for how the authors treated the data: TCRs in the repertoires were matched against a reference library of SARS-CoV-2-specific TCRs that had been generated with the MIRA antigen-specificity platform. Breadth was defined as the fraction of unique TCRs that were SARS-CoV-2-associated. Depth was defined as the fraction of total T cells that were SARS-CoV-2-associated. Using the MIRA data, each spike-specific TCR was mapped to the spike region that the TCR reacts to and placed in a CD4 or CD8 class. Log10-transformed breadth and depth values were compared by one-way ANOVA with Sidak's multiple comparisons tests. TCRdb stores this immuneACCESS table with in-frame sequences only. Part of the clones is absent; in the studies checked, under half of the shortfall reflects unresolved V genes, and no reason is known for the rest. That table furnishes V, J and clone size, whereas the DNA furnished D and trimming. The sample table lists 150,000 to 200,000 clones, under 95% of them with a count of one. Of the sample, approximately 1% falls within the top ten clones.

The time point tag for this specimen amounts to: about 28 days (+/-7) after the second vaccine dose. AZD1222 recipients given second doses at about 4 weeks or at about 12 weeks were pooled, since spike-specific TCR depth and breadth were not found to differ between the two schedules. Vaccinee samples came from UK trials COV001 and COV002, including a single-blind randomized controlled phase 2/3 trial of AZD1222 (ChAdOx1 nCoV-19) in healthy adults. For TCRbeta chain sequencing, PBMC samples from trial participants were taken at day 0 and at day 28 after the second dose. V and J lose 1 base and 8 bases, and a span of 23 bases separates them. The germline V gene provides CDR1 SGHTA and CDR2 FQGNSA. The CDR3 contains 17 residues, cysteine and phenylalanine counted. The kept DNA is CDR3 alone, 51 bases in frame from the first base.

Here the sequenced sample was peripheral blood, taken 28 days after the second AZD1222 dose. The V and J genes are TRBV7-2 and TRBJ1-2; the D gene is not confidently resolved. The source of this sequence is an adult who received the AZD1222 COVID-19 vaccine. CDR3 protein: CASSLGSQQKSIGGYTF. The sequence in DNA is TGTGCCAGCAGCTTAGGTAGTCAGCAGAAGTCGATCGGCGGCTACACCTTC.